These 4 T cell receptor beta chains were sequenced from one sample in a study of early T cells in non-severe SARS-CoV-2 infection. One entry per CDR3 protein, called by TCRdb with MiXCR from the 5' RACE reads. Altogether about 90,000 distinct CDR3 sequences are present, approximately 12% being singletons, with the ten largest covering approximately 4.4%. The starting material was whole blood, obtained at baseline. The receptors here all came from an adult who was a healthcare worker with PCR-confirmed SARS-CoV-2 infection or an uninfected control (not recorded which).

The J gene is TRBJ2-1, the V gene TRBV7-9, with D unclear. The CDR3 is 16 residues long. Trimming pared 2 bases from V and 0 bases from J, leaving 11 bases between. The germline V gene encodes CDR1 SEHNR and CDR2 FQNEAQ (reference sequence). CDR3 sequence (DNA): TGTGCCAGCAGCTTATCCCCTCTGAGCTCCTACAATGAGCAGTTCTTC. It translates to CASSLSPLSSYNEQFF.

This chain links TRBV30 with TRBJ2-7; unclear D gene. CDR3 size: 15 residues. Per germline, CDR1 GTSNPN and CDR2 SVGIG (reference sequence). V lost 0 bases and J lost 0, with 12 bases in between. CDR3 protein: CAWSVSTVLSYEQYF. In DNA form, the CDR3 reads TGTGCCTGGAGTGTATCAACGGTTCTCTCCTACGAGCAGTACTTC.

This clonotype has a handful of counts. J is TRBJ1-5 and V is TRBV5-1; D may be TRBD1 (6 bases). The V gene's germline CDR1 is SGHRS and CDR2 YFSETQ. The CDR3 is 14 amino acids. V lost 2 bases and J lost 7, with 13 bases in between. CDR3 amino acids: CASSFEGGNQPQHF. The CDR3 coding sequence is TGCGCCAGCAGCTTCGAAGGGGGAAACCAGCCCCAGCATTTT.

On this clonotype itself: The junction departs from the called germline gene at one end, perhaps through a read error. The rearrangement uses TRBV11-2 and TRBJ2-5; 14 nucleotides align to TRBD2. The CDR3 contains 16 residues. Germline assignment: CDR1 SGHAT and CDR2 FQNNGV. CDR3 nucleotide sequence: TGTACCAGCAGCCCGGGACTAGCGGGGGTGAAGGAGACCCAGTACTTC. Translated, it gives CTSSPGLAGVKETQYF.